This entry concerns a single T cell receptor beta chain. Each patient went into thyroid surgery without having received any treatment. The sample comes from a study of metastatic and nonmetastatic thyroid tumors. TCRdb used MiXCR to call clones anew from the PCR reads. Altogether about 16,000 clones are present, 25% being singletons, with the ten largest covering 15%. Trimming cost V 6 bases and J 7 bases, with 12 bases left between them. The CDR3 consists of 12 residues. CDR1 MNHNS and CDR2 SASEGT come from the germline V gene. The sample taken for sequencing was adjacent normal tissue. The receptor's source is a female donor with papillary thyroid cancer or a benign thyroid nodule (not recorded which). Some clones in this sample may be carry-over from other donors' samples. V and J are TRBV6-1 and TRBJ1-2, with D unresolved. The CDR3: CASRSLLFGYTF. The DNA of the CDR3 is TGTGCCAGCAGGTCCCTCCTGTTTGGCTACACCTTC.